This T cell receptor (beta chain) was identified during a study of naive and memory T cell subsets. About this clonotype: The antigen is unknown.

The V gene end was trimmed by 5 bases and the J gene end by 1 base; junction bases not matched to a gene: 6. The V gene's germline CDR1 is SGHRS and CDR2 YFSETQ. The CDR3 covers 15 residues. The beta constant-region primer was an equimolar mix of two oligonucleotides covering TRBC1 and TRBC2. Four rounds of PCR amplified the ligated cDNA using nested alpha and beta constant-region primers plus SP2. TCRdb reprocessed the UMI-ligation and nested PCR reads with MiXCR, giving one entry per CDR3 protein. The table has 81,000 or so distinct CDR3 sequences, more than 6.5% seen once. Findings and limits, study-wide: Naive and memory subsets had different power law exponents for TCR abundance. Over 90% of naive TCR sequences appeared only once, unlike memory subsets.

The sequence was collected from a human donor in good health. The rearrangement joins TRBV5-1 to TRBJ2-5, with 9 nucleotides matching TRBD2. The material sequenced was central memory CD4+ T cells from blood. The CDR3 is CASSHTTSGQETQYF. The CDR3 nucleotides read TGCGCCAGCAGTCACACGACTAGCGGCCAAGAGACCCAGTACTTC.